Listed here are 8 T cell receptor beta chains from one sample, sequenced in a study of T cells in localized non-small cell lung cancer. The method was immunoSEQ multiplex PCR; TCRdb's version includes in-frame clones alone and lacks a portion of them. The sample contains around 31,000 clones, 85% to 90% of which appear only once. Specimen: peripheral blood, collected before any cancer treatment. Source of these receptors: a female donor of 60 years or more with stage I lung adenocarcinoma.

V gene TRBV18 combines with J gene TRBJ2-7; 9 positions agree with TRBD1. Germline CDR1 is KGHSH and CDR2 is LQKENI. This CDR3 comprises 14 residues. J gave up 6 bases and V 3 bases, and 6 bases lay outside the gene matches. The chain's CDR3 is CASSPGQGLGEQYF. The CDR3 DNA follows: TGTGCCAGCTCACCGGGACAGGGTTTGGGCGAGCAGTACTTC. Looking up the rest from reference TRBV18 and TRBJ2-7 gives the full variable domain: NAGVMQNPRHLVRRRGQEARLRCSPMKGHSHVYWYRQLPEEGLKFMVYLQKENIIDESGMPKERFSAEFPKEGPSILRIQQVVRGDSAAYFCASSPGQGLGEQYFGPGTRLTVT.

The chain couples TRBV5-5 to TRBJ2-1, with D maybe TRBD2 (5 bases). Germline V gene lookup returns CDR1 SGHKS and CDR2 YYEKEE (reference sequence). CDR3 length: 14 amino acids. V shed 2 bases and J shed 7 bases, with 13 bases lying between them. The CDR3 DNA reads TGTGCCAGCAGCTTATGGGGAGTCGGGAATGAGCAGTTCTTC. Amino acid sequence: CASSLWGVGNEQFF.

Here the CDR3 reads CASKFQKDGQGRGETQYF. CDR3 sequence (DNA): TGTGCCAGCAAATTTCAGAAGGACGGCCAGGGGCGCGGAGAGACCCAGTACTTC. The chain recombines TRBV21-1 with TRBJ2-5; TRBD1 is taken as the D call from the table, unchecked against the DNA. TRBV21-1 is a documented pseudogene. The CDR3 totals 18 residues.

The chain employs TRBV5-1 and TRBJ2-7; TRBD1 aligns across 7 bases. Looked up from germline, CDR1 is SGHRS and CDR2 is YFSETQ. The CDR3 length is 13 residues. V lost 4 bases and J lost 2; bases outside the gene matches: 3. In nucleotides, the CDR3 is TGCGCCAGCAGCCAGGGACAGACCTACGAGCAGTACTTC. Protein sequence: CASSQGQTYEQYF.

Only one count was recorded for this clone. The V call is TRBV11-1, the J call TRBJ2-5; the match to TRBD2 covers 9 bases. The CDR3 spans 15 residues. Per germline, CDR1 SGHAT and CDR2 FQDESV (reference sequence). J lost 5 bases, V lost 0 bases, and 4 bases had no gene match. CDR3 amino acids: CASSLAQGLAETQYF. The CDR3 nucleotides read TGTGCCAGCAGCTTAGCCCAGGGACTAGCTGAGACCCAGTACTTC.

This sequence joins TRBV5-8 and TRBJ2-6, with D hard to call. The CDR3 loop spans 14 amino acids. With 4 bases removed from V and 1 base from J, the gap between germline ends came to 6 bases. The germline CDR1 and CDR2 sequences are SGHTS and YDEGEE. The CDR3 spells CASSGRSGANVLTF. As DNA, the CDR3 is TGTGCCAGCAGCGGAAGGTCTGGGGCCAACGTCCTGACTTTC.

There are a few counts of this clone. The chain carries TRBV18 and TRBJ1-5; no definite D call. The CDR3 is 13 residues long. Trimming took off 6 bases at V and 9 bases at J, with 15 bases between the two ends. Germline CDR1 is KGHSH and CDR2 is LQKENI. CDR3 sequence: CASSADTQRPQHF. DNA for the CDR3: TGTGCCAGCTCCGCCGACACCCAAAGGCCCCAGCATTTT. Full variable domain (rest looked up from reference TRBV18 and TRBJ1-5): NAGVMQNPRHLVRRRGQEARLRCSPMKGHSHVYWYRQLPEEGLKFMVYLQKENIIDESGMPKERFSAEFPKEGPSILRIQQVVRGDSAAYFCASSADTQRPQHFGDGTRLSIL.

The rearrangement joins TRBV18 to TRBJ1-3; maybe TRBD1 (6 bases). Germline assignment: CDR1 KGHSH and CDR2 LQKENI. The ends were cut back, 6 bases at V and 3 bases at J, with 15 bases in the middle. The CDR3 totals 15 residues. The CDR3, as DNA: TGTGCCAGCTCGAAGGACAGTGGGATTGGAAACACCATATATTTT. Amino acids: CASSKDSGIGNTIYF.